Presented here are 18 T cell receptor beta chains from one specimen sequenced in a study of blood T cells in healthy people across ages. Next came a second PCR, run for about 6 to 11 cycles, which used a sample-barcoded 5' primer along with a J-beta primer mix. From the 5' RACE reads, TCRdb called clonotypes with MiXCR, one entry per CDR3 protein. The repertoire has roughly 800,000 distinct CDR3 sequences, 55% to 70% of them found once; the top ten carry roughly 22%. The sample comprised blood. The origin of the receptors is a young man in good health.

The chain combines TRBV15 with TRBJ2-1, with D possibly being TRBD1 (6 bases). The germline gives CDR1 LNHNV, CDR2 YYDKDF (reference sequence). V lost 0 bases to trimming and J lost 4 bases, with 10 bases between them. The CDR3 has 15 amino acids. The CDR3 protein is CATSRDRGPYNEQFF. CDR3 bases: TGTGCCACCAGCAGAGACAGGGGCCCGTACAATGAGCAGTTCTTC.

This clonotype was seen more than once but under ten times. The chain carries TRBV29-1 and TRBJ2-1; 8 nucleotides align to TRBD1. V lost 5 bases to trimming and J lost 5 bases; unmatched junction nucleotides: 5. The CDR3 is 13 residues long. Germline CDR1 SQVTM, CDR2 ANQGSEA. The CDR3 spells CSVRTGSNNEQFF. The CDR3 bases are TGCAGCGTTCGGACAGGGAGCAACAATGAGCAGTTCTTC.

V and J are TRBV20-1 and TRBJ2-1; unclear D gene. CDR3 length: 12 residues. Germline CDR1 reads DFQATT; CDR2 reads SNEGSKA (reference sequence). V shed 6 bases and J shed 5 bases, with 11 bases lying between them. Here the CDR3 reads CSASSGDNEQFF. The CDR3 DNA sequence: TGCAGTGCAAGTAGTGGCGACAATGAGCAGTTCTTC.

This sequence joins TRBV4-2 and TRBJ2-1; 7 nucleotides agree with TRBD1. After removal of 6 bases from V and 8 bases from J, the junction contained 4 bases not matched to a gene. Germline V gene lookup returns CDR1 LGHNA and CDR2 YNFKEQ. The CDR3 spans 12 residues. CDR3 residues: CASREQGHEQFF. The DNA for the CDR3 is TGTGCCAGCAGAGAACAGGGGCATGAGCAGTTCTTC.

V usage is TRBV10-3 and J usage is TRBJ2-7; 11 bases are a match to TRBD2. The tail of the sequence fits TRBJ2-5 better, so the J call may be wrong. The CDR3 loop spans 15 amino acids. Germline V CDR1 and CDR2: ENHRY, SYGVKD. The CDR3 protein is CAISELAGGSETQYF. The CDR3, as DNA: TGTGCCATCAGTGAGTTAGCGGGAGGGTCGGAGACCCAGTACTTC.

The rearrangement uses TRBV11-1 and TRBJ2-1; 13 bases are shared with TRBD2. V was pared by 1 base and J by 9 bases, with 0 bases of the junction left unmatched. Germline loops: CDR1 SGHAT, CDR2 FQDESV (reference sequence). The CDR3 is 14 residues long. CDR3 in amino acids: CASSLGTSGSEQFF. Here the CDR3 DNA reads TGTGCCAGCAGCTTAGGGACTAGCGGGAGTGAGCAGTTCTTC.

About this clonotype itself: The junction shows a germline mismatch at one end, possibly a read error. The rearrangement links TRBV28 to TRBJ2-5; TRBD1 matches 8 bases. CDR1 is MDHEN and CDR2 is SYDVKM in the germline V gene. The CDR3 is 15 residues long. CDR3 bases: TGTGCCAGCAGTTTAGTGGGGACAGGCCAAGAGGCCCAGTACTTC. Its protein is CASSLVGTGQEAQYF. The variable domain in full, with the rest retrieved from reference TRBV28 and TRBJ2-5, is DVKVTQSSRYLVKRTGEKVFLECVQDMDHENMFWYRQDPGLGLRLIYFSYDVKMKEKGDIPEGYSVSREKKERFSLILESASTNQTSMYLCASSLVGTGQEAQYFGPGTRLLVL.

J is TRBJ1-6 and V is TRBV5-4; possible D gene TRBD1, 6 bases. V dropped 2 bases and J dropped 9 bases, with 6 bases sitting between them. The germline V gene has CDR1 SGHNT and CDR2 YYREEE (reference sequence). The CDR3 covers 12 residues. The CDR3 sequence: CASSFRGSPLHF. The CDR3, as DNA: TGTGCCAGCAGCTTCAGGGGTTCACCCCTCCACTTT.

This clonotype turned up a few times. V gene TRBV29-1 combines with J gene TRBJ2-7, with TRBD2 matching 8 bases. V lost 4 bases and J lost 5; bases outside the gene matches: 7. The germline gives CDR1 SQVTM, CDR2 ANQGSEA. The CDR3 is 13 residues long. The CDR3 DNA follows: TGCAGCGTTGTCCTCGGGAGGGAGGACGAGCAGTACTTC. This gives the protein CSVVLGREDEQYF.

The chain links TRBV20-1 to TRBJ2-5; D not certain. Germline CDR1 DFQATT, CDR2 SNEGSKA (reference sequence). The CDR3 is 14 amino acids. The V and J ends lost 4 bases and 2 bases respectively, with 14 bases between them. The CDR3 region has the DNA TGCAGTGCTAAAGCCAACGGGCTGCAAGAGACCCAGTACTTC. Translation: CSAKANGLQETQYF.

Remarks on this clonotype: Just one base apart from a much larger clone, this may be a read error. V is TRBV4-1 and J is TRBJ2-3; 8 bases are shared with TRBD2. The germline gives CDR1 MGHRA, CDR2 YSYEKL. CDR3 size: 17 residues. Trimming removed 4 bases from V and 3 bases from J; junction bases left unmatched: 12. In DNA form, the CDR3 reads TGCGCCAGCAGCCGTCTGGGACTAGGGGTTTCAACAGATACGCAGTATTTT. This codes for CASSRLGLGVSTDTQYF.

The chain couples TRBV7-9 to TRBJ1-4, with 10 nucleotides matching TRBD1. The germline V gene encodes CDR1 SEHNR and CDR2 FQNEAQ (reference sequence). The length of the CDR3 is 13 residues. The junction had 0 bases not matched to a gene; V was cut back by 11 bases and J by 0 bases. CDR3 DNA: TGTGCCGGACAGGGGGCAACTAATGAAAAACTGTTTTTT. Protein sequence: CAGQGATNEKLFF.

The rearrangement links TRBV29-1 to TRBJ2-5; the match to TRBD1 covers 12 bases. Trimming removed 6 bases from V and 7 bases from J; junction bases left unmatched: 9. This CDR3 has 14 residues. Looked up from germline, CDR1 is SQVTM and CDR2 is ANQGSEA. The CDR3 DNA follows: TGCAGCGTCCCCGGGACAGGGGGCCAGGGGACCCAGTACTTC. It specifies CSVPGTGGQGTQYF.

The J gene is TRBJ1-1, the V gene TRBV6-5; TRBD1 is a possible D gene (5 bases). V was pared by 7 bases and J by 6 bases, with 18 bases between. Germline CDR1 MNHEY, CDR2 SVGAGI. The CDR3 covers 14 residues. The CDR3 spells CASTPSGRDAEAFF. As DNA, the CDR3 is TGTGCCAGCACCCCTTCAGGGAGGGACGCTGAAGCTTTCTTT.

A few counts support this clonotype. The rearrangement joins TRBV7-2 to TRBJ2-7; 9 bases map to TRBD1. Trimming took 5 bases from V and 4 from J; bases not matched to a gene: 6. Germline CDR1 and CDR2: SGHTA and FQGNSA. CDR3 length equals 14 residues. The CDR3 region has the DNA TGTGCCAGCAGCCAACGGGACAGGGCGTACGAGCAGTACTTC. Its translation: CASSQRDRAYEQYF.

The sample holds many counts of this clonotype. The genes are TRBV20-1 and TRBJ2-5, with D perhaps TRBD1 (5 bases). The CDR3 has 15 residues. From germline, CDR1 is DFQATT and CDR2 SNEGSKA (reference sequence). V lost 0 bases and J 5 bases, leaving 16 bases between the germline ends. CDR3 bases: TGCAGTGCTAGAGATTGGGGCCCGAGGACGGAGACCCAGTACTTC. Protein: CSARDWGPRTETQYF.

This chain uses TRBV20-1 with TRBJ2-3, with D perhaps matching TRBD2 (6 bases). The CDR3 contains 14 residues. V gave up 1 base and J gave up 4 bases, with 12 bases separating them. Germline V gene data show CDR1 as DFQATT and CDR2 as SNEGSKA (reference sequence). CDR3 sequence (DNA): TGCAGTGCTAGAGCGGGGGACCCGCCAGATACGCAGTATTTT. Protein sequence: CSARAGDPPDTQYF.

The chain has TRBV20-1 and TRBJ1-1; TRBD1 might be the D (5 bases). Germline V gene sequence: CDR1 DFQATT, CDR2 SNEGSKA (reference sequence). The germline V and J ends were trimmed by 5 bases and 4 bases, with 17 bases remaining between them. The CDR3 is 14 residues long. DNA of the CDR3: TGCAGTGCTCTCAGGACGGACATGTCCACTGAAGCTTTCTTT. It codes for CSALRTDMSTEAFF.